This passage covers 5 T cell receptor beta chains from one sample sequenced in a study of cytomegalovirus exposure and HLA in healthy donors. Primers for the PCR totalled 60 Vbeta and 13 Jbeta. Generated by immunoSEQ multiplex PCR, the TCRdb table keeps only in-frame clones and is missing some. Counted here are around 130,000 clones, more than 80% occurring once; the ten biggest clones make up roughly 3%. The sample was PBMCs. The receptors originated from a male donor in good health and CMV-seronegative.

The V gene is TRBV4-1, the J gene TRBJ2-3; weak D call: TRBD1 (6 bases). Germline V gene sequence: CDR1 MGHRA, CDR2 YSYEKL. CDR3 length: 16 residues. V lost 4 bases and J 5 bases, leaving 19 bases between the germline ends. This chain's CDR3 is CASSRPGVSRGDTQYF. The DNA of the CDR3 is TGCGCCAGCAGCCGCCCCGGAGTTAGCAGGGGAGATACGCAGTATTTT.

V and J are TRBV10-2 and TRBJ2-5; D unclear. Trimming removed 4 bases from V and 3 bases from J, with 9 bases in between. The CDR3 sequence is 13 residues long. The V gene's germline CDR1 is WSHSY and CDR2 SAAADI. CDR3 in amino acids: CASSGAGKETQYF. The CDR3 DNA follows: TGCGCCAGCAGTGGGGCAGGTAAAGAGACCCAGTACTTC.

This sequence joins TRBV9 and TRBJ1-6; TRBD1 agrees at 8 bases. The trim removed 3 bases at V and 9 bases at J, leaving 8 bases unmatched. This CDR3 spans 15 amino acids. Germline V gene sequence: CDR1 SGDLS, CDR2 YYNGEE. The CDR3 here is CASSAQDRDASPLHF. The CDR3, as DNA: TGTGCCAGCAGCGCCCAGGACAGGGATGCTTCACCCCTCCACTTT.

The V call is TRBV9, the J call TRBJ2-1; 10 positions agree with TRBD2. Germline loops: CDR1 SGDLS, CDR2 YYNGEE. V lost 0 bases, J lost 8 bases, and 8 bases stayed unmatched. The CDR3 length is 16 residues. Here the CDR3 reads CASSVGLAGALDEQFF. The CDR3 DNA sequence: TGTGCCAGCAGCGTAGGGCTAGCGGGAGCGTTGGATGAGCAGTTCTTC.

The chain combines TRBV11-2 with TRBJ2-6; possible D gene TRBD1, 5 bases. V gave up 1 base and J gave up 8 bases, with 12 bases separating them. The CDR3 runs to 15 residues. Germline assignment: CDR1 SGHAT and CDR2 FQNNGV. The CDR3 protein is CASSLGRVATNVLTF. The CDR3 DNA follows: TGTGCCAGCAGCTTAGGCAGGGTGGCGACCAACGTCCTGACTTTC.